These T cell receptor beta chains were read from a single sample in a study of shared clonotypes between healthy human individuals. Generated by immunoSEQ multiplex PCR, the TCRdb table keeps only in-frame clones and is missing some. The sample yields some 900,000 clones, around three quarters seen once. The sample was memory CD4+ T cells sorted from blood. These receptors all come from a man younger than 35 in good health. Both conserved end residues are part of each CDR3. A D gene is named only where the DNA matches it firmly. Clone size is given for some rows only: seen once, a few or many times, or a class if the clone is expanded.

clone size | J gene | D gene | V gene | CDR3 DNA | CDR3 protein
. | TRBJ2-5 | TRBD2 | TRBV6-5 | TGTGCCAGCAGTTACGGACTAGCCGCCGCCGGGGAGACCCAGTACTTC | CASSYGLAAAGETQYF
. | TRBJ1-6 | . | TRBV6-1 | TGTGCCAGCAGGGGAAGACAGGAAAATAATTCACCCCTCCACTTT | CASRGRQENNSPLHF
. | TRBJ2-1 | TRBD2 | TRBV4-1 | TGCGCCAGCAGCCAAGAGGGTTGGAGACTAGCGGTCGGGAATGAGCAGTTCTTC | CASSQEGWRLAVGNEQFF
. | TRBJ1-1 | . | TRBV27 | TGTGCCAGCAGCTCGCCCTTGCGGATGAACACTGAAGCTTTCTTT | CASSSPLRMNTEAFF
. | TRBJ2-1 | TRBD2 | TRBV10-3 | TGTGCCATCAGTGAGGGATCTAACGGTAGCGGGGAGAACAATGAGCAGTTCTTC | CAISEGSNGSGENNEQFF
. | TRBJ2-7 | TRBD1 | TRBV28 | TGTGCCAGCAGTTCCCCCGGGACAGGGGACTACGAGCAGTACTTC | CASSSPGTGDYEQYF
. | TRBJ1-2 | . | TRBV28 | TGTGCCAGCAAGACAGACCCCTATGGCTACACCTTC | CASKTDPYGYTF
. | TRBJ2-7 | TRBD2 | TRBV4-3 | TGCGCCAGCAGCCAAGATAGTATCCAGCGGGAGCAATTAGGGCAGTACTTC | CASSQDSIQREQLGQYF
. | TRBJ1-1 | . | TRBV7-8 | TGTGCCAGCAGCTTAGGACTGTTGTTAATGAACACTGAAGCTTTCTTT | CASSLGLLLMNTEAFF
once | TRBJ2-7 | . | TRBV11-3 | TGTGCCAGCAGCTTGAGGGCCGGCGAGCAGTACTTC | CASSLRAGEQYF
. | TRBJ2-5 | . | TRBV5-1 | TGCGCCAGCAGTCAGAATACAGGTTTCCAAGAGACCCAGTACTTC | CASSQNTGFQETQYF
. | TRBJ2-7 | TRBD1 | TRBV7-2 | TGTGCCAGCAGCTTATCAGGGGGTGGGTCCTACGAGCAGTACTTC | CASSLSGGGSYEQYF
. | TRBJ2-7 | TRBD2 | TRBV6-7 | TGTGCCAGCAGTTACCCAATAGCGGGAGACAGTCGTTCGGGTCAGTACTTC | CASSYPIAGDSRSGQYF
. | TRBJ1-5 | . | TRBV28 | TGTGCCAGCAGTATATGGAGAGTGCTTAGCAATCAGCCCCAGCATCCCCAGCATTTT | CASSIWRVLSNQPQHPQHF
. | TRBJ1-5 | . | TRBV19 | TGTGCCAGTAGTACGGTCCAGGGCAATAGCAATCAGCCCCAGCATTTT | CASSTVQGNSNQPQHF
. | TRBJ2-5 | TRBD1 | TRBV7-9 | TGTGCCAGCTCCCGGGACAGTCAAGAGACCCAGTACTTC | CASSRDSQETQYF
. | TRBJ1-6 | . | TRBV6-1 | TGTGCCAGCAGTGAAGTTGGGCAGGGTGCTTCACCCCTCCACTTT | CASSEVGQGASPLHF
. | TRBJ2-1 | . | TRBV2 | TGTGCCAGCGTTTGGAACTCCAATGAGCAGTTCTTC | CASVWNSNEQFF
. | TRBJ2-7 | . | TRBV5-4 | TGTGCCAGCAGCTGGGGGACTTTTCTCTACGAGCAGTACTTC | CASSWGTFLYEQYF
. | TRBJ1-1 | . | TRBV7-3 | TGTGCCAGCAGCTCCGAAGGGAACACTGAAGCTTTCTTT | CASSSEGNTEAFF
. | TRBJ2-5 | . | TRBV18 | TGTGCCAGCTCTCCAGCCGAGACCCAGTACTTC | CASSPAETQYF
few | TRBJ2-7 | . | TRBV7-2 | TGTGCCAGCAGCCACAACACCTACGAGCAGTACTTC | CASSHNTYEQYF
. | TRBJ2-7 | . | TRBV5-1 | TGCGCCAGCAGTAATACAGCTTACGAGCAGTACTTC | CASSNTAYEQYF
. | TRBJ2-1 | TRBD2 | TRBV5-3 | TGTGCCAGAAGCTTGTCGGCGGGAGGGCCGCGGAATGAGCAGTTCTTC | CARSLSAGGPRNEQFF
. | TRBJ1-1 | TRBD1 | TRBV6-5 | TGTGCCAGCAGTTCCCGGGACAGGGGCAGGAGCACTGAAGCTTTCTTT | CASSSRDRGRSTEAFF
. | TRBJ1-2 | TRBD1 | TRBV30 | TGTGCCTGGAGTCCGGGGACAGGGTATGGCTACACCTTC | CAWSPGTGYGYTF
. | TRBJ2-2 | . | TRBV9 | TGTGCCAGCAGCGTTAACGGGGGAGACACCGGGGAGCTGTTTTTT | CASSVNGGDTGELFF
. | TRBJ2-5 | TRBD2 | TRBV19 | TGTGCCAGTAGCCCCGGGACTAGCGTGGAGACCCAGTACTTC | CASSPGTSVETQYF
few | TRBJ2-5 | TRBD1 | TRBV11-3 | TGTGCCAGCAGCACCCGACAGGGAGCCAACCAAGAGACCCAGTACTTC | CASSTRQGANQETQYF
. | TRBJ1-1 | . | TRBV7-9 | TGTGCCAGCAGCCCACCGACAGTCATGAACACTGAAGCTTTCTTT | CASSPPTVMNTEAFF
. | TRBJ1-2 | . | TRBV19 | TGTGCCAGTAGTATAACCTCTCGGGGGCACAGTGACTATGGCTACACCTTC | CASSITSRGHSDYGYTF
. | TRBJ1-5 | . | TRBV6-5 | TGTGCCAGCAGCCCACTCGAGCGGGGGGATCAGCCCCAGCATTTT | CASSPLERGDQPQHF
. | TRBJ2-2 | . | TRBV6-4 | TGTGCCAGTAGAGAGGGCGCCGGGGAGCTGTTTTTT | CASREGAGELFF
. | TRBJ2-7 | TRBD2 | TRBV10-3 | TGTGCCATCAGTCCAGGGACTAGGGGCTACGAGCAGTACTTC | CAISPGTRGYEQYF
. | TRBJ2-3 | TRBD2 | TRBV9 | TGTGCCAGCAGCGTAGACTATACTAGCGGGTTAAGCACAGATACGCAGTATTTT | CASSVDYTSGLSTDTQYF
once | TRBJ2-3 | TRBD2 | TRBV4-2 | TGTGCCAGCAGTCGAACTGGGACTAGCGGGGGGCCAGATACGCAGTATTTT | CASSRTGTSGGPDTQYF
once | TRBJ1-6 | . | TRBV9 | TGTGCCAGCAGCGTACAGGCAGGCAATTCACCCCTCCACTTT | CASSVQAGNSPLHF
. | TRBJ2-1 | . | TRBV5-1 | TGCGCCAGCAGCTTGGGACCAGAGGGGGTCTCCAATGAGCAGTTCTTC | CASSLGPEGVSNEQFF
. | TRBJ2-7 | . | TRBV6-5 | TGTGCCAGCAGTACGACTGGGAGCGAGCAGTACTTC | CASSTTGSEQYF
. | TRBJ2-1 | . | TRBV7-9 | TGTGCCAGCAGCTTAGCCACAGCCCCTAATGAGCAGTTCTTC | CASSLATAPNEQFF
. | TRBJ1-2 | . | TRBV9 | TGTGCCAGCAGCGTGCAGGGGAACTATGGCTACACCTTC | CASSVQGNYGYTF
. | TRBJ1-3 | . | TRBV6-5 | TGTGCCAGCAGTCAGCAGGCGGGCTCTGGAAACACCATATATTTT | CASSQQAGSGNTIYF
. | TRBJ2-3 | . | TRBV2 | TGTGCCAGCTGCCTGAGGGCGACAGATACGCAGTATTTT | CASCLRATDTQYF
. | TRBJ1-6 | TRBD1 | TRBV10-2 | TGCGCCAGCAGTGAGCCGGCGAGGGGGCGGGATTCACCCCTCCACTTT | CASSEPARGRDSPLHF
. | TRBJ2-4 | . | TRBV6-1 | TGTGCCAGCAGTGGATTAATGGGCAGCTTGGCCATTCAGTACTTC | CASSGLMGSLAIQYF